Listed below are T cell receptor beta chains from one sample, sequenced in a study of blood T cell repertoires in COVID-19. TCRdb keeps only in-frame clones here, not all; method: immunoSEQ multiplex PCR. In the table there are about 120,000 clones, approximately 83% of which are singletons. Specimen: peripheral blood. The receptors shown here come from a man at least 80 years old with active or convalescent COVID-19. CDR3s include the opening cysteine and the closing phenylalanine or tryptophan. D genes are given only for firm matches. Size tells how often a clone was seen (once, few, many) or the class of an expanded clone, and some rows leave it out.

j_call v_call cdr3_length clone_size d_call cdr3_aa cdr3_nt
TRBJ1-6 TRBV28 17 . . CASSFGFRRGSNSPLHF TGTGCCAGCAGTTTTGGGTTTAGGAGGGGCTCTAATTCACCCCTCCACTTT
TRBJ1-5 TRBV4-1 15 . TRBD1 CASSQEGAVDQPQHF TGCGCCAGCAGCCAGGAGGGGGCTGTCGATCAGCCCCAGCATTTT
TRBJ2-7 TRBV7-2 16 . TRBD1 CASSSGRTGVGGEQYF TGTGCCAGCAGCTCCGGCAGAACAGGGGTAGGAGGCGAGCAGTACTTC
TRBJ2-3 TRBV9 15 . TRBD2 CASSGTSGSTDTQYF TGTGCCAGCAGCGGAACTAGCGGCTCCACAGATACGCAGTATTTT
TRBJ2-1 TRBV6-6 16 few TRBD1 CASSYPQGLDYNEQFF TGTGCCAGCAGTTACCCACAGGGGCTTGACTACAATGAGCAGTTCTTC
TRBJ2-7 TRBV18 15 . . CASSPGGTALYEQYF TGTGCCAGCTCACCAGGGGGGACAGCTTTATACGAGCAGTACTTC
TRBJ1-5 TRBV2 17 . TRBD1 CASRDHRDSNSNQPQHF TGTGCCAGCAGGGATCACCGGGACAGCAATAGCAATCAGCCCCAGCATTTT
TRBJ2-2 TRBV6-5 14 . . CASRLFQGTGELFF TGTGCCAGCAGACTCTTTCAGGGGACCGGGGAGCTGTTTTTT
TRBJ2-2 TRBV29-1 13 . . CSVSDMAAGELFF TGCAGCGTTTCGGACATGGCGGCCGGGGAGCTGTTTTTT
TRBJ2-4 TRBV28 13 . . CASSPGVDDIQYF TGTGCCAGCAGTCCCGGGGTCGACGACATTCAGTACTTC
TRBJ1-6 TRBV28 15 . TRBD1 CASSLSWGQVSPLHF TGTGCCAGCAGTTTGTCATGGGGACAGGTTTCACCCCTCCACTTT
TRBJ1-5 TRBV7-9 15 . TRBD1 CASSTGQSENQPQHF TGTGCCAGCAGCACGGGACAGTCAGAAAATCAGCCCCAGCATTTT
TRBJ2-6 TRBV7-6 15 . . CASSPFLTGANVLTF TGTGCCAGCAGCCCTTTTTTAACTGGGGCCAACGTCCTGACTTTC
TRBJ1-1 TRBV19 14 . TRBD1 CASSIGDRAPEAFF TGTGCCAGTAGTATAGGGGACAGGGCCCCTGAAGCTTTCTTT
TRBJ2-7 TRBV28 14 . TRBD1 CASSTGGEAYEQYF TGTGCCAGCAGTACAGGGGGCGAGGCCTACGAGCAGTACTTC
TRBJ1-2 TRBV4-2 15 . . CASSQERQSSYGYTF TGTGCCAGCAGCCAAGAGCGACAGTCTTCCTATGGCTACACCTTC
TRBJ2-5 TRBV7-2 11 . . CASSLQETQYF TGTGCCAGCAGCCTGCAAGAGACCCAGTACTTC
TRBJ2-5 TRBV6-2/TRBV6-3 13 once . CASSYSSPGTQYF TGTGCCAGCAGTTACTCTTCCCCGGGGACCCAGTACTTC
TRBJ2-3 TRBV27 15 . TRBD2 CASSFLAGSTDTQYF TGTGCCAGCAGTTTTTTAGCGGGAAGCACAGATACGCAGTATTTT
TRBJ2-6 TRBV7-6 19 . . CASSPQPPIGGSGANVLTF TGTGCCAGCAGCCCACAACCCCCAATAGGGGGCTCTGGGGCCAACGTCCTGACTTTC
TRBJ2-1 TRBV7-2 17 . TRBD2 CASSLGGAGDIRNEQFF TGTGCCAGCAGCTTGGGGGGAGCGGGAGATATCCGGAATGAGCAGTTCTTC
TRBJ1-1 TRBV7-9 16 . . CASSPPGGGARTEAFF TGTGCCAGCAGCCCCCCGGGCGGGGGGGCTCGCACTGAAGCTTTCTTT